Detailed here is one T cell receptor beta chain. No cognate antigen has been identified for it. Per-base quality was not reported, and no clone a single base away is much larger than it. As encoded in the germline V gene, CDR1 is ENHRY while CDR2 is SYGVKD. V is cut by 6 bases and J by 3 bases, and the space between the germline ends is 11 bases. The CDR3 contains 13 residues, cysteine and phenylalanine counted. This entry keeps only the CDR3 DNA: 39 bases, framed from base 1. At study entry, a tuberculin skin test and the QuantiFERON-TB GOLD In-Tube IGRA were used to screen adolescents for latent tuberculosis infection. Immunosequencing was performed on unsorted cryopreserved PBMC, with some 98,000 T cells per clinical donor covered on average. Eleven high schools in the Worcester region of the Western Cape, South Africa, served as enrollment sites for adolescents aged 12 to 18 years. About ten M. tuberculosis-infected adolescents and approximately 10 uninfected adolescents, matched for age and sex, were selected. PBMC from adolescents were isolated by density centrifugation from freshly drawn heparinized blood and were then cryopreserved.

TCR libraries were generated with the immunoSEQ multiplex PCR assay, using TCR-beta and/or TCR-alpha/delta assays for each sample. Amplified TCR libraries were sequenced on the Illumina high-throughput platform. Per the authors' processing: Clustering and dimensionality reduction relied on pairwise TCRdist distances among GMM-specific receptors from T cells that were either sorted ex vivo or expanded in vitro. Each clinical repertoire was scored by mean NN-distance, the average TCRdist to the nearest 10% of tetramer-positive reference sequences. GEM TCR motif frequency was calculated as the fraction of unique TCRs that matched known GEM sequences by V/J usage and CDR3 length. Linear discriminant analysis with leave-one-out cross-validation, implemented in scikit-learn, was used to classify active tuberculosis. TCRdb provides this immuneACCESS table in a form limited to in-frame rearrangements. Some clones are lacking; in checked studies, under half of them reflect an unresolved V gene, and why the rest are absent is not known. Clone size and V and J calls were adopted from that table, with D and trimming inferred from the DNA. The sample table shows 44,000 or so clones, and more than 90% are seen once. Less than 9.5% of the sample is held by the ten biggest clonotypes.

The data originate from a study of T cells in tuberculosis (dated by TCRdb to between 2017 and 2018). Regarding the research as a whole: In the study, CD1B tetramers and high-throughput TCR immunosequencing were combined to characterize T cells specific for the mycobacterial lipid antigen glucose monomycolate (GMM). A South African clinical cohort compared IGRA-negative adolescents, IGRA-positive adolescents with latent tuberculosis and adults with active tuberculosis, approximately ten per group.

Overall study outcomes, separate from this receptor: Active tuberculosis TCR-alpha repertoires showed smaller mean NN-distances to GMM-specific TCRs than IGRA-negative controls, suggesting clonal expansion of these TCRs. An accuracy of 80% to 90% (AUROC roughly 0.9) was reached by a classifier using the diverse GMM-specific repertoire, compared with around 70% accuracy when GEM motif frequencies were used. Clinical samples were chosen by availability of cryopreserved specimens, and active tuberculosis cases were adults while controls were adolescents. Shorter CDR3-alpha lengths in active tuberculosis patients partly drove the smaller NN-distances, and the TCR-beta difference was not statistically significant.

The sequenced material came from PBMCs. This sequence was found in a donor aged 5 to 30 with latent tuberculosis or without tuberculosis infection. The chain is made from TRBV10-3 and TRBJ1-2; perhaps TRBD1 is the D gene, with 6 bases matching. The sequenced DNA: TGTGCCATCAGAAGGACAGAGGACTATGGCTACACCTTC. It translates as CAIRRTEDYGYTF.